A selection of T cell receptor beta chains follows, all from one sample in a study of vaccination and CD4 T cells after COVID-19. TCRdb re-analysed the PCR reads in MiXCR, keeping a single row per CDR3 protein. The sample lists 26,000 or so distinct CDR3 sequences; 50% were seen once. The material was CD4+ T cells from blood, obtained about 7 months after SARS-CoV-2 vaccination. All receptors come from a human donor who had recovered from COVID-19. The CDR3 runs from the conserved cysteine through the conserved F or W. D genes are given only for firm matches. Only part of the rows carry a size: once, few, many, or a class if the clone is expanded.

V	J	size	D	DNA	CDR3
TRBV20-1	TRBJ1-5	few	NA	TGCAGTGCTAGAGATCTTGACAGACATAGCAATCAGCCCCAGCATTTT	CSARDLDRHSNQPQHF
TRBV20-1	TRBJ1-1	few	TRBD1	TGCAGTGCTAGAGATAAAGGACAGGTGAACACTGAAGCTTTCTTT	CSARDKGQVNTEAFF
TRBV18	TRBJ2-3	NA	NA	TGTGCCAGCTCACCGCCCAGCGTCGCCACAGATACGCAGTATTTT	CASSPPSVATDTQYF
TRBV27	TRBJ2-3	NA	NA	TGTGCCAGCAGATCCTCTGGCACAGATACGCAGTATTTT	CASRSSGTDTQYF
TRBV2	TRBJ1-6	NA	NA	TGTGCCACCACTACGACAGCACATAATTCACCCCTCCACTTT	CATTTTAHNSPLHF
TRBV7-3	TRBJ1-1	NA	NA	TGTGCCAGCAGCCCGGGGCCCCTGCGGGACACTGAAGCTTTCTTT	CASSPGPLRDTEAFF
TRBV27	TRBJ2-7	NA	NA	TGTGCCAGCAGTTTCCAGGGAGTCCACGAGCAGTACTTC	CASSFQGVHEQYF
TRBV6-5	TRBJ1-2	few	NA	TGTGCCAGCAGTTACGGGACCGGGCTGGGCTACACCTTC	CASSYGTGLGYTF
TRBV10-3	TRBJ2-2	NA	NA	TGTGCCATCAGCGAAGGGGAAGACAGGGAGGCCGGGGAGCTGTTTTTT	CAISEGEDREAGELFF
TRBV19	TRBJ2-1	NA	TRBD2	TGTGCCAGTGGTACTAGCGGCCCCTACAATGAGCAGTTCTTC	CASGTSGPYNEQFF
TRBV7-9	TRBJ1-2	once	TRBD1	TGTGCCAGCAGAACCACTAGGGGGCCTGACTATGGCTACACCTTC	CASRTTRGPDYGYTF
TRBV5-4	TRBJ2-5	NA	TRBD2	TGTGCCAGCAGCTTGGCCGCGGCGGGAGGGGGGCAGACCCAGTACTTC	CASSLAAAGGGQTQYF
TRBV5-8	TRBJ1-2	NA	NA	TGTGCCAGCAGCTCGAGAAACTATGGCTACACCTTC	CASSSRNYGYTF
TRBV19	TRBJ1-5	NA	NA	TGTGCCAGTAGTATGGGGGGGTCACGCAATCAGCCCCAGCATTTT	CASSMGGSRNQPQHF
TRBV20-1	TRBJ2-7	NA	TRBD1	TGCAGTGCTAGAGGGGACAGGACCTACGAGCAGTACTTC	CSARGDRTYEQYF